These T cell receptor beta chains were read from a single sample in a study of blood T cell repertoires in COVID-19. Here immunoSEQ multiplex PCR was the method, and the copy in TCRdb shows in-frame clones only, minus some. The top ten hold roughly a tenth of the sample, which has about 110,000 clones, roughly four fifths seen once. Sequencing was performed on peripheral blood. These receptors originate from a woman between 65 and 79 years old with acute or convalescent COVID-19. Both conserved end residues are part of each CDR3. The D gene is left open where the match is weak. For some rows the clone size is stated as once, few or many, or as a class when expanded; others skip it.

abundance	len	v_gene	j_gene	d_gene	CDR3aa	CDR3nt
.	14	TRBV6-1	TRBJ1-5	TRBD1	CASSLGQGRQPQHF	TGTGCCAGCAGTTTGGGACAGGGGAGGCAGCCCCAGCATTTT
.	13	TRBV28	TRBJ1-2	.	CASGAGQFLGYTF	TGTGCCAGCGGAGCAGGACAGTTCCTAGGCTACACCTTC
.	14	TRBV27	TRBJ1-1	.	CASSAAWANTEAFF	TGTGCCAGCAGCGCCGCATGGGCGAACACTGAAGCTTTCTTT
.	14	TRBV15	TRBJ2-7	.	CATSRDSGGGEQYF	TGTGCCACCAGCAGAGATTCGGGGGGCGGCGAGCAGTACTTC
.	14	TRBV27	TRBJ2-7	TRBD1	CASSPRDRGREQYF	TGTGCCAGCAGTCCCCGGGACAGGGGCAGGGAGCAGTACTTC
.	12	TRBV2	TRBJ1-2	TRBD1	CASVRGNYGYTF	TGTGCCAGCGTCAGGGGGAACTATGGCTACACCTTC
.	17	TRBV5-1	TRBJ1-3	.	CASSPLEGRLAGNTIYF	TGCGCCAGCAGCCCCCTTGAGGGAAGGCTGGCTGGAAACACCATATATTTT
.	13	TRBV7-2	TRBJ2-3	.	CASSLLFTDTQYF	TGTGCCAGCAGCTTACTCTTCACAGATACGCAGTATTTT
.	15	TRBV3-1/TRBV3-2	TRBJ2-3	TRBD2	CASARGSGATDTQYF	TGTGCCAGCGCCAGGGGTAGCGGGGCAACAGATACGCAGTATTTT
.	15	TRBV7-2	TRBJ2-7	TRBD1	CASSFRGQGAREQYF	TGTGCCAGCAGCTTCCGAGGACAGGGGGCAAGGGAGCAGTACTTC
few	16	TRBV6-5	TRBJ1-2	.	CASSYRTDGQRNGYTF	TGTGCCAGCAGTTACCGCACCGACGGTCAGAGGAATGGCTACACCTTC
.	16	TRBV15	TRBJ2-3	.	CATSRGQRDTTDTQYF	TGTGCCACCAGCAGGGGCCAGCGGGACACCACAGATACGCAGTATTTT
.	15	TRBV2	TRBJ1-2	TRBD1	CASRIQGEVSYGYTF	TGTGCCAGCAGAATACAGGGGGAAGTGTCCTATGGCTACACCTTC
.	15	TRBV7-2	TRBJ2-7	TRBD1	CASSLGTGSSYEQYF	TGTGCCAGCAGCTTGGGGACAGGGAGCTCCTACGAGCAGTACTTC
.	15	TRBV7-2	TRBJ1-4	.	CASSLLSSFNEKLFF	TGTGCCAGCAGCTTATTATCCTCTTTTAATGAAAAACTGTTTTTT
.	12	TRBV28	TRBJ2-7	.	CASSFRGGEQYF	TGTGCCAGCAGTTTCCGCGGCGGCGAGCAGTACTTC
many	15	TRBV15	TRBJ1-1	.	CATSRQTVMNTEAFF	TGTGCCACCAGCAGGCAAACAGTCATGAACACTGAAGCTTTCTTT
few	16	TRBV19	TRBJ1-4	.	CASSLPTPGANEKLFF	TGTGCCAGTAGTCTCCCGACACCGGGGGCTAATGAAAAACTGTTTTTT
.	16	TRBV6-6	TRBJ1-5	TRBD1	CASRKQATGVNQPQHF	TGTGCCAGCAGGAAGCAGGCGACAGGGGTCAATCAGCCCCAGCATTTT
.	15	TRBV5-4	TRBJ1-2	TRBD1	CASSLVTGENYGYTF	TGTGCCAGCAGCTTGGTTACAGGGGAAAACTATGGCTACACCTTC
.	14	TRBV18	TRBJ1-1	.	CASSPPKGSTEAFF	TGTGCCAGCTCACCACCCAAAGGGAGCACTGAAGCTTTCTTT
.	13	TRBV28	TRBJ2-5	.	CASSFQAQETQYF	TGTGCCAGCAGTTTTCAGGCCCAAGAGACCCAGTACTTC
.	16	TRBV7-9	TRBJ2-1	TRBD2	CASSEPLAGPYNEQFF	TGTGCCAGCAGCGAACCTCTAGCGGGACCATACAATGAGCAGTTCTTC
few	12	TRBV4-1	TRBJ2-1	.	CASSQDRLVQFF	TGCGCCAGCAGCCAAGATAGATTAGTGCAGTTCTTC
.	16	TRBV24-1	TRBJ1-5	.	CATSDRDFALNQPQHF	TGTGCCACCAGTGATAGGGACTTTGCCTTGAATCAGCCCCAGCATTTT
.	16	TRBV7-8	TRBJ2-1	.	CASSLALASSYNEQFF	TGTGCCAGCAGCTTAGCGCTAGCGAGCTCCTACAATGAGCAGTTCTTC